These T cell receptor beta chains were read from a single sample in a study of OX40 agonist ivuxolimab in advanced cancers. The method was immunoSEQ multiplex PCR; TCRdb's version includes in-frame clones alone and lacks a portion of them. The sample has 70,000 to 100,000 clones; approximately 89% are singletons. Specimen: CD4+ or CD8+ T cells sorted from blood, collected in a trial of the OX40 agonist ivuxolimab. The origin of the receptors is an adult with an advanced solid tumor such as melanoma, head and neck, liver or kidney cancer. Each CDR3 is given with its conserved first and last residue. D genes are given only for firm matches. Expanded clones are given a class, and other clones once, few, many or no size at all.

cdr3_nt | cdr3_aa | clone_size | d_call | j_call | v_call
TGTGCCAGCAGCGCCTACAGGGGGGTTGGCTATGGCTACACCTTC | CASSAYRGVGYGYTF | NA | TRBD1 | TRBJ1-2 | TRBV9
TGTGCCAGCAGCCCAGGGGTGGATACGCAGTATTTT | CASSPGVDTQYF | NA | NA | TRBJ2-3 | TRBV6-5
TGTGCCAGCTCACCACCATCAAGAAACGGGAACACTGAAGCTTTCTTT | CASSPPSRNGNTEAFF | NA | NA | TRBJ1-1 | TRBV18
TGTGCCAGCAACCGCAGGGATACTGGGGCCAACGTCCTGACTTTC | CASNRRDTGANVLTF | NA | NA | TRBJ2-6 | TRBV2
TGTGCCAGTAGTCCCGCGTCTTGGGCTGGGCTCGCATCGGCTAACTATGGCTACACCTTC | CASSPASWAGLASANYGYTF | NA | NA | TRBJ1-2 | TRBV19
TGTGCCAGCAGACTTGGGACTGCTGGGACCTACGAGCAGTACTTC | CASRLGTAGTYEQYF | NA | NA | TRBJ2-7 | TRBV6-5
TGTGCCAGCAGCTCTGGGACAGACGGCGGGTATGGCTACACCTTC | CASSSGTDGGYGYTF | NA | TRBD1 | TRBJ1-2 | TRBV5-4
TGTGCCAGTAGTATCACAGGGGCAGGCTATGGCTACACCTTC | CASSITGAGYGYTF | NA | TRBD1 | TRBJ1-2 | TRBV19
TGTGCCAGCAGTTCCCGGACAGGGGGCTTAAGCATTCAGTACTTC | CASSSRTGGLSIQYF | NA | TRBD1 | TRBJ2-4 | TRBV28
TGTGCCAGCAGCCCGACTAGCGGTTCGTACAATGAGCAGTTCTTC | CASSPTSGSYNEQFF | once | TRBD2 | TRBJ2-1 | TRBV9
TGTGCCAGCAGTTACCTGGAGACCCAGTACTTC | CASSYLETQYF | NA | NA | TRBJ2-5 | TRBV6-5